This T cell receptor beta chain was found in a study of blood T cell repertoires in COVID-19. Background on the study: Researchers got acute and convalescent COVID-19 samples from the United States, Italy and Spain. From T cells, B-cell-depleted T cells, or PBMCs came the material, which was cDNA or gDNA.

The CDR3 contains 13 residues. The J segment lost 2 bases and the V segment lost 7 bases, leaving 3 bases of the junction unmatched. In the study's own analysis: By means of reference gene primer amplification, nucleated cell counts were estimated. Sequenced by immunoSEQ multiplex PCR; TCRdb stores in-frame clones only, minus some. That table is the source of V, J and clone size, and D and trimming were worked out from the DNA. The sample carries fewer than 150,000 clones, about 87% recorded once. Sequencing was carried out using peripheral blood. The clonotype comes from a woman aged 40-49 years with acute or convalescent COVID-19. The rearrangement joins TRBV12-3 or TRBV12-4 to TRBJ2-5, with 8 bases that match TRBD2. The CDR3 sequence: CASNPGGQETQYF. The CDR3 bases are TGTGCCAGCAACCCGGGGGGGCAAGAGACCCAGTACTTC.